The present TCR beta chain was sequenced within a study of blood T cell repertoires in COVID-19. Germline lookup yields CDR1 SGHRS and CDR2 YFSETQ. The V and J ends lost 1 base and 8 bases, in that order; junction bases with no gene match: 5. The CDR3 consists of 14 residues. TCRdb's copy holds only in-frame clones and misses some; the assay was immunoSEQ multiplex PCR. The top ten hold roughly 1.2% of the sample, which has roughly 410,000 clones, around 89% seen once. The chain carries TRBV5-1 and TRBJ2-1, with 8 bases identical to TRBD2. The clonotype was recovered from a man in his forties or fifties with acute or convalescent COVID-19. Source material: peripheral blood. The CDR3 loop reads CASSLRGGLDEQFF. CDR3 DNA: TGCGCCAGCAGCTTGCGGGGGGGCTTAGATGAGCAGTTCTTC.